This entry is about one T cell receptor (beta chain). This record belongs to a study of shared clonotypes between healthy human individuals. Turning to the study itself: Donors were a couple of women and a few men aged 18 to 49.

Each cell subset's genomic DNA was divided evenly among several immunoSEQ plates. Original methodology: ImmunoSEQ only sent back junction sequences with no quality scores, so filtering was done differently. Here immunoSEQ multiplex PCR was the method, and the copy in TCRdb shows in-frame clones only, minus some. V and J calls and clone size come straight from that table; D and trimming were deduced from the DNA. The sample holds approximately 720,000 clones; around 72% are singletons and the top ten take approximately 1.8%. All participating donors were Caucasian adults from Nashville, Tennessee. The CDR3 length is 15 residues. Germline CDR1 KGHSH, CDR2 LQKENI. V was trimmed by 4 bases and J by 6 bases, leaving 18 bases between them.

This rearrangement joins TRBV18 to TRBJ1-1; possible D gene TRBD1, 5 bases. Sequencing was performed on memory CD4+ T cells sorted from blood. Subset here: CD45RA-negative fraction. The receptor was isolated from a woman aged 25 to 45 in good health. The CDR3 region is CASSRGTSLGAEAFF. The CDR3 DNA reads TGTGCCAGCTCACGAGGGACCTCTCTCGGGGCTGAAGCTTTCTTT.